The clone carrying this T cell receptor beta chain was observed a handful of times. Antigen unknown. This entry is derived from a study of T cells after yellow fever vaccination. Study observations and caveats: The secondary response showed a weaker magnitude and a faster peak, day 5 versus 15.

CDR3 size: 15 residues. V shed 1 base and J 0 bases; nucleotides not matched to a gene: 5. Per the germline V gene, CDR1 is DFQATT and CDR2 is SNEGSKA (reference sequence). TCRdb reprocessed the 5' RACE reads via MiXCR and lists one record per CDR3 protein. The sample has around 330,000 distinct CDR3 sequences, around 4% seen once. The chain uses TRBV20-1 and TRBJ2-7, with TRBD2 identical over 8 bases. The sample consisted of PBMCs, taken on the day of the yellow fever booster vaccination. The receptor's source is a man between 18 and 35 years old who received the YFV17D yellow fever vaccine. CDR3 amino acids: CSARVSTSASYEQYF. CDR3 sequence (DNA): TGCAGTGCTAGAGTCTCGACTAGCGCCTCCTACGAGCAGTACTTC.